These T cell receptor beta chains were read from a single sample in a study of OX40 agonist ivuxolimab in advanced cancers. Assay used: immunoSEQ multiplex PCR; TCRdb lists only in-frame clones, some missing. The sample has 65,000 to 85,000 clones; about 93% are singletons. The sample in question was CD4+ or CD8+ T cells sorted from blood, obtained in a trial of the OX40 agonist ivuxolimab. The receptors shown here come from an adult with an advanced solid tumor such as melanoma, head and neck, liver or kidney cancer. CDR3s include the opening cysteine and the closing phenylalanine or tryptophan. The order of the fields is V gene, CDR3 length, J gene, clone size, D gene, CDR3 DNA, CDR3 protein. A D gene is named only where the DNA matches it firmly. The listing skips clone size in some rows; elsewhere it reads once, few, many or a size class.

v_gene: TRBV7-9
len: 15
j_gene: TRBJ2-7
abundance: NA
d_gene: NA
CDR3nt: TGTGCCAGCAGCCAAAGCCAGGGCCTGAAGGAAGAGCAGTACTTC
CDR3aa: CASSQSQGLKEEQYF

v_gene: TRBV5-8
len: 15
j_gene: TRBJ2-7
abundance: NA
d_gene: NA
CDR3nt: TGTGCCAGCAGCTTGGGCGGGACGGGCACCTACGAGCAGTACTTC
CDR3aa: CASSLGGTGTYEQYF

v_gene: TRBV4-1
len: 17
j_gene: TRBJ1-4
abundance: NA
d_gene: NA
CDR3nt: TGCGCCAGCAGCCAAGCGGGGGGCGCGTCGCCTAATGAAAAACTGTTTTTT
CDR3aa: CASSQAGGASPNEKLFF

v_gene: TRBV7-3
len: 20
j_gene: TRBJ2-1
abundance: NA
d_gene: TRBD2
CDR3nt: TGTGCCAGCAGCTTGGGTGGTGGGACTAGCGGGACAGCGAGCAGTGATGAGCAGTTCTTC
CDR3aa: CASSLGGGTSGTASSDEQFF

v_gene: TRBV10-3
len: 12
j_gene: TRBJ2-1
abundance: NA
d_gene: NA
CDR3nt: TGTGCCATCACCCCAAGAGCGGATGAGCAGTTCTTC
CDR3aa: CAITPRADEQFF

v_gene: TRBV7-2
len: 18
j_gene: TRBJ2-5
abundance: NA
d_gene: TRBD2
CDR3nt: TGTGCCAGCAGCTTATTCGGGTGGCGGGGGAAAAAACAAGAGACCCAGTACTTC
CDR3aa: CASSLFGWRGKKQETQYF

v_gene: TRBV29-1
len: 12
j_gene: TRBJ2-7
abundance: NA
d_gene: NA
CDR3nt: TGCAGCGTGGGAGGAGGAAACTACGAGCAGTACTTC
CDR3aa: CSVGGGNYEQYF

v_gene: TRBV18
len: 14
j_gene: TRBJ2-5
abundance: NA
d_gene: TRBD2
CDR3nt: TGTGCCAGCTCTCAACCGGGACTAGCAAGGTCCCAGTACTTC
CDR3aa: CASSQPGLARSQYF

v_gene: TRBV6-5
len: 15
j_gene: TRBJ2-4
abundance: NA
d_gene: TRBD2
CDR3nt: TGTGCCAGCAGCAAGCGGGAGGGAGCCAAAAACATTCAGTACTTC
CDR3aa: CASSKREGAKNIQYF

v_gene: TRBV7-2
len: 15
j_gene: TRBJ1-5
abundance: NA
d_gene: NA
CDR3nt: TGTGCCAGCAGCATCCTTACGGGGGGCGATCAGCCCCAGCATTTT
CDR3aa: CASSILTGGDQPQHF

v_gene: TRBV5-4
len: 17
j_gene: TRBJ1-1
abundance: NA
d_gene: NA
CDR3nt: TGTGCCAGCAGCTCTTGGGCAGGAAGGGGTATGAACACTGAAGCTTTCTTT
CDR3aa: CASSSWAGRGMNTEAFF

v_gene: TRBV25-1
len: 14
j_gene: TRBJ1-1
abundance: NA
d_gene: NA
CDR3nt: TGTGCCAGCAGTGTTGGACGGCAGATCACTGAAGCTTTCTTT
CDR3aa: CASSVGRQITEAFF

v_gene: TRBV7-6
len: 15
j_gene: TRBJ2-7
abundance: NA
d_gene: TRBD1
CDR3nt: TGTGCCAGCAGCCCCCGGACAGGTACGGCTTACGAGCAGTACTTC
CDR3aa: CASSPRTGTAYEQYF

v_gene: TRBV13
len: 14
j_gene: TRBJ2-7
abundance: NA
d_gene: NA
CDR3nt: TGTGCCAGCAGCTTAGCGTTGAGCTCCTACGAGCAGTACTTC
CDR3aa: CASSLALSSYEQYF

v_gene: TRBV7-6
len: 15
j_gene: TRBJ1-3
abundance: NA
d_gene: NA
CDR3nt: TGTGCCAGCAGCTCCGAGCGGAGCTCTGGAAACACCATATATTTT
CDR3aa: CASSSERSSGNTIYF

v_gene: TRBV4-2
len: 14
j_gene: TRBJ2-1
abundance: once
d_gene: NA
CDR3nt: TGTGCCAGCAGCCAAGATGAAAGCGCCAATGAGCAGTTCTTC
CDR3aa: CASSQDESANEQFF

v_gene: TRBV7-9
len: 11
j_gene: TRBJ2-2
abundance: once
d_gene: NA
CDR3nt: TGTGCCAGCAGGTACACCGGGGAGCTGTTTTTT
CDR3aa: CASRYTGELFF

v_gene: TRBV6-5
len: 14
j_gene: TRBJ1-1
abundance: once
d_gene: TRBD1
CDR3nt: TGTGCCAGCACCCTAGGGGGCCTTGGAACTGAAGCTTTCTTT
CDR3aa: CASTLGGLGTEAFF

v_gene: TRBV25-1
len: 14
j_gene: TRBJ1-2
abundance: NA
d_gene: NA
CDR3nt: TGTGCCAGCAGTGGAGACAGGAGGGGGTATGGCTACACCTTC
CDR3aa: CASSGDRRGYGYTF

v_gene: TRBV7-8
len: 16
j_gene: TRBJ2-1
abundance: NA
d_gene: TRBD2
CDR3nt: TGTGCCAGCAGCTTCCTAGCGGGAGCAACCTACAATGAGCAGTTCTTC
CDR3aa: CASSFLAGATYNEQFF

v_gene: TRBV7-7
len: 16
j_gene: TRBJ2-1
abundance: NA
d_gene: TRBD2
CDR3nt: TGTGCCAGCAGCCTGCTAGCGGGAAGCTCCTACAATGAGCAGTTCTTC
CDR3aa: CASSLLAGSSYNEQFF

v_gene: TRBV27
len: 14
j_gene: TRBJ2-7
abundance: NA
d_gene: TRBD1
CDR3nt: TGTGCCAGCAGTCAAGGGACAGGGTTGGGTGAGCAGTACTTC
CDR3aa: CASSQGTGLGEQYF

v_gene: TRBV21-1
len: 15
j_gene: TRBJ1-4
abundance: NA
d_gene: NA
CDR3nt: TGTGCCAGCAGCAAAAGCACAGGGGGCTGGGAAAAACTGTTTTTT
CDR3aa: CASSKSTGGWEKLFF

v_gene: TRBV19
len: 17
j_gene: TRBJ2-7
abundance: NA
d_gene: NA
CDR3nt: TGTGCCAGTAGACTAGGGGGTAAAACTAGTACACCCTACGAGCAGTACTTC
CDR3aa: CASRLGGKTSTPYEQYF

v_gene: TRBV7-2
len: 15
j_gene: TRBJ2-1
abundance: NA
d_gene: TRBD2
CDR3nt: TGTGCCAGCAGCCCCCCGACTAGCGGGAGATATGAGCAGTTCTTC
CDR3aa: CASSPPTSGRYEQFF

v_gene: TRBV4-3
len: 15
j_gene: TRBJ2-1
abundance: NA
d_gene: TRBD1
CDR3nt: TGCGCCAGCAGCCAGGACAGGGCTGCCTACAATGAGCAGTTCTTC
CDR3aa: CASSQDRAAYNEQFF

v_gene: TRBV4-3
len: 14
j_gene: TRBJ2-3
abundance: NA
d_gene: TRBD1
CDR3nt: TGCGCCAGCAGAGGACAGGCCAGCACAGATACGCAGTATTTT
CDR3aa: CASRGQASTDTQYF

v_gene: TRBV29-1
len: 11
j_gene: TRBJ1-1
abundance: NA
d_gene: NA
CDR3nt: TGCAGCGGGAGGGGAAACACTGAAGCTTTCTTT
CDR3aa: CSGRGNTEAFF

v_gene: TRBV11-3
len: 16
j_gene: TRBJ2-5
abundance: NA
d_gene: TRBD1
CDR3nt: TGTGCCAGCAGCGCCCGACAGGGGGCGGGGGAAGAGACCCAGTACTTC
CDR3aa: CASSARQGAGEETQYF

v_gene: TRBV19
len: 15
j_gene: TRBJ1-5
abundance: NA
d_gene: TRBD1
CDR3nt: TGTGCCAGTAGTCAGGACAGGTCACCCAATCAGCCCCAGCATTTT
CDR3aa: CASSQDRSPNQPQHF

v_gene: TRBV6-5
len: 16
j_gene: TRBJ2-5
abundance: NA
d_gene: TRBD2
CDR3nt: TGTGCCAGCAGTTACTCCCCTAGCGGGGGCCAAGAGACCCAGTACTTC
CDR3aa: CASSYSPSGGQETQYF

v_gene: TRBV4-1
len: 16
j_gene: TRBJ1-5
abundance: NA
d_gene: NA
CDR3nt: TGCGCCAGCAGCCAAGACGGCACGTTAGGCAATCAGCCCCAGCATTTT
CDR3aa: CASSQDGTLGNQPQHF

v_gene: TRBV7-6
len: 16
j_gene: TRBJ2-7
abundance: NA
d_gene: NA
CDR3nt: TGTGCCAGCAGCCCAGAAGTCCCATGGCAGGACTACGAGCAGTACTTC
CDR3aa: CASSPEVPWQDYEQYF

v_gene: TRBV10-3
len: 14
j_gene: TRBJ2-2
abundance: NA
d_gene: TRBD1
CDR3nt: TGTGCCATCGGCGCGACAGGGGAGGCCGGGGAGCTGTTTTTT
CDR3aa: CAIGATGEAGELFF

v_gene: TRBV5-1
len: 16
j_gene: TRBJ1-2
abundance: NA
d_gene: NA
CDR3nt: TGCGCCAGCAGCCCCGGGGGGATGTTAACTAACTATGGCTACACCTTC
CDR3aa: CASSPGGMLTNYGYTF

v_gene: TRBV5-1
len: 13
j_gene: TRBJ2-1
abundance: NA
d_gene: TRBD2
CDR3nt: TGCGCCAGCAGCTTGCCGGGAGGTAATGAGCAGTTCTTC
CDR3aa: CASSLPGGNEQFF

v_gene: TRBV15
len: 20
j_gene: TRBJ1-3
abundance: NA
d_gene: NA
CDR3nt: TGTGCCACCAGCACAATAACCGGGACGGCCGGAGTGGCGAGAGGAAACACCATATATTTT
CDR3aa: CATSTITGTAGVARGNTIYF

v_gene: TRBV5-1
len: 13
j_gene: TRBJ2-7
abundance: NA
d_gene: NA
CDR3nt: TGCGCCAGCAGCTTGGTTGGGGCCCACGAGCAGTACTTC
CDR3aa: CASSLVGAHEQYF

v_gene: TRBV27
len: 20
j_gene: TRBJ1-1
abundance: once
d_gene: NA
CDR3nt: TGTGCCAGCAGTTCCAGGGTAATCCGGTGGGGTAATCCAGAGAACACTGAAGCTTTCTTT
CDR3aa: CASSSRVIRWGNPENTEAFF

v_gene: TRBV9
len: 15
j_gene: TRBJ2-5
abundance: NA
d_gene: NA
CDR3nt: TGTGCCAGCAGCGTAGCTACGGGCACCCAAGAGACCCAGTACTTC
CDR3aa: CASSVATGTQETQYF

v_gene: TRBV7-9
len: 15
j_gene: TRBJ2-7
abundance: NA
d_gene: NA
CDR3nt: TGTGCCAGCAGCAATCGCCGGGACAACAACTACGAGCAGTACTTC
CDR3aa: CASSNRRDNNYEQYF

v_gene: TRBV29-1
len: 13
j_gene: TRBJ1-1
abundance: NA
d_gene: NA
CDR3nt: TGCAGCGTTGAACCACCGGGGATCACTGAAGCTTTCTTT
CDR3aa: CSVEPPGITEAFF